This T cell receptor beta chain was identified during a study of neurological immune-mediated disorders. This clonotype was counted ten times or more. CDR3 size: 13 residues. V gave up 7 bases and J gave up 6 bases, with 15 bases separating them. Per germline, CDR1 SGHVS and CDR2 FNYEAQ. TCRdb passed the 5' RACE reads through MiXCR, listing each CDR3 protein once. Here the sample spans approximately 130,000 distinct CDR3 sequences, roughly 3.4% being singletons. The unsorted libraries originated from 2 million PBMCs that had been stored at -80 C. Specimen: PBMCs. The genes are TRBV7-6 and TRBJ2-5; TRBD1 is a possible D gene (5 bases). The origin of this receptor is a woman in her 30s with multiple sclerosis. The CDR3 DNA reads as TGTGCCAGCACTCGGCAGGGCCGTCAGACCCAGTACTTC. It translates to CASTRQGRQTQYF.